The 17 T cell receptor beta chains presented below share a single source sample, sequenced in a study of OX40 agonist ivuxolimab in advanced cancers. Only in-frame clones appear in the TCRdb table, and some are missing; sequencing was by immunoSEQ multiplex PCR. The table shows under 75,000 clones, with about 81% occurring only once. The source was CD4+ or CD8+ T cells sorted from blood, collected in a trial of the OX40 agonist ivuxolimab. Receptors were obtained from an adult with an advanced solid tumor such as melanoma, head and neck, liver or kidney cancer.

This chain uses TRBV2 with TRBJ2-5; D possibly uses TRBD1 or TRBD2 (5 bases each). CDR3 size: 14 residues. Germline V gene lookup returns CDR1 SNHLY and CDR2 FYNNEI. V lost 9 bases, J lost 7 bases, and 21 bases lay in between. The CDR3 DNA is TGTGCCAGTAGAACCGGGACCCTCCTGGGGACCCAGTACTTC. Amino acid sequence: CASRTGTLLGTQYF.

The chain recombines TRBV27 with TRBJ2-5; 9 nucleotides line up with TRBD1. Germline V lookup: CDR1 MNHEY, CDR2 SMNVEV (reference sequence). The junction had 8 bases not matched to a gene; V was cut back by 5 bases and J by 4 bases. The CDR3 is 15 amino acids. CDR3 region: CASSPSPGQGETQYF. CDR3 nucleotide sequence: TGTGCCAGCAGTCCTTCTCCGGGACAGGGAGAGACCCAGTACTTC.

This clone has a handful of counts. The genes are TRBV14 and TRBJ1-1, with a tentative D call TRBD1 (6 bases). The CDR3 totals 15 residues. The ends were cut back, 4 bases at V and 3 bases at J, with 15 bases in the middle. Per germline, CDR1 SGHDN and CDR2 FVKESK. This CDR3 reads CASSPSTGTHTEAFF. CDR3 bases: TGTGCCAGCAGCCCAAGTACAGGGACCCACACTGAAGCTTTCTTT.

V usage is TRBV28 and J usage is TRBJ2-3; D may be TRBD1 or TRBD2 (6 bases each). The CDR3 is 15 amino acids. V gave up 7 bases and J gave up 4 bases, with 18 bases separating them. Germline lookup yields CDR1 MDHEN and CDR2 SYDVKM. CDR3 DNA sequence: TGTGCCAGCACCCTAAGGGGGGTAGAGGCAGATACGCAGTATTTT. It encodes CASTLRGVEADTQYF.

This rearrangement joins TRBV5-1 to TRBJ1-4; D gene ambiguous. The CDR3 totals 14 residues. The V end was cut by 3 bases, the J end by 2 bases, with 8 bases between. Germline CDR1 SGHRS, CDR2 YFSETQ. The CDR3 is CASSSPGTNEKLFF. In nucleotides, the CDR3 is TGCGCCAGCAGCTCCCCGGGGACTAATGAAAAACTGTTTTTT. The full variable domain, its missing parts supplied by reference TRBV5-1 and TRBJ1-4, is KAGVTQTPRYLIKTRGQQVTLSCSPISGHRSVSWYQQTPGQGLQFLFEYFSETQRNKGNFPGRFSGRQFSNSRSEMNVSTLELGDSALYLCASSSPGTNEKLFFGSGTQLSVL.

The rearrangement joins TRBV5-4 to TRBJ1-4; D possibly corresponds to TRBD1 (6 bases). The germline V and J ends were trimmed by 4 bases and 0 bases, with 13 bases remaining between them. The germline V gene has CDR1 SGHNT and CDR2 YYREEE (reference sequence). The CDR3 sequence is 16 residues long. CDR3 nucleotides: TGTGCCAGCAGCCTGGGGGGCAGTGCAACTAATGAAAAACTGTTTTTT. It codes for CASSLGGSATNEKLFF.

The CDR3 bases are TGCGCCAGCAGCTACGGACAGCCAGGGGAGACCCAGTACTTC. Translating gives CASSYGQPGETQYF. The chain couples TRBV5-1 to TRBJ2-5; TRBD1 might be the D (6 bases). V was cut by 3 bases and J by 5 bases, with 14 bases left in between. The CDR3 runs to 14 residues. Germline loops: CDR1 SGHRS, CDR2 YFSETQ.

The V call is TRBV2, the J call TRBJ2-2; 10 positions match TRBD1. Unmatched junction bases numbered 3, after V lost 5 bases and J lost 0 bases. Germline CDR1 is SNHLY and CDR2 is FYNNEI. The CDR3 runs 16 residues. This CDR3 reads CASSPTGGANTGELFF. The CDR3 DNA reads as TGTGCCAGCAGTCCGACAGGGGGCGCGAACACCGGGGAGCTGTTTTTT.

V gene TRBV4-3 combines with J gene TRBJ2-7; a weak D match, TRBD2 (6 bases). Germline CDR1 reads LGHNA; CDR2 reads YSLEER. The CDR3 sequence is 18 residues long. The germline V and J ends were trimmed by 4 bases and 0 bases, with 22 bases remaining between them. As DNA, the CDR3 is TGCGCCAGCAGCCGCACCCTACCCAGGCGGGGAAGCTCCTACGAGCAGTACTTC. This sequence encodes CASSRTLPRRGSSYEQYF.

The chain joins TRBV2 to TRBJ2-7; D perhaps matches TRBD2 (6 bases). This CDR3 has 12 residues. V lost 7 bases and J 2 bases, leaving 9 bases between the germline ends. Germline CDR1 is SNHLY and CDR2 is FYNNEI. CDR3 bases: TGTGCCAGCAAGGAGGGTGCCTACGAGCAGTACTTC. Protein sequence: CASKEGAYEQYF.

The rearrangement links TRBV18 to TRBJ1-2, with TRBD1 identical over 7 bases. Germline V lookup: CDR1 KGHSH, CDR2 LQKENI. The CDR3 contains 15 residues. Trimming took 2 bases from V and 2 from J; bases not matched to a gene: 5. This chain's CDR3 is CASSPVGQPNYGYTF. The CDR3 DNA sequence: TGTGCCAGCTCACCAGTGGGACAGCCAAACTATGGCTACACCTTC. Looking up the rest from reference TRBV18 and TRBJ1-2 gives the full variable domain: NAGVMQNPRHLVRRRGQEARLRCSPMKGHSHVYWYRQLPEEGLKFMVYLQKENIIDESGMPKERFSAEFPKEGPSILRIQQVVRGDSAAYFCASSPVGQPNYGYTFGSGTRLTVV.

V usage is TRBV2 and J usage is TRBJ1-2, with D uncertain. Germline loops: CDR1 SNHLY, CDR2 FYNNEI. This CDR3 region has 14 residues. Trimming pared 0 bases from V and 4 bases from J, leaving 9 bases between. The CDR3 protein is CASSEAAGPYGYTF. In DNA form, the CDR3 reads TGTGCCAGCAGTGAAGCGGCAGGACCCTATGGCTACACCTTC. The whole variable domain, filled in from reference TRBV2 and TRBJ1-2, reads EPEVTQTPSHQVTQMGQEVILRCVPISNHLYFYWYRQILGQKVEFLVSFYNNEISEKSEIFDDQFSVERPDGSNFTLKIRSTKLEDSAMYFCASSEAAGPYGYTFGSGTRLTVV.

The chain couples TRBV15 to TRBJ1-2; a possible D gene is TRBD1 (6 bases). With 0 bases removed from V and 7 bases from J, the gap between germline ends came to 12 bases. This CDR3 region has 14 residues. The germline gives CDR1 LNHNV, CDR2 YYDKDF (reference sequence). The CDR3 DNA follows: TGTGCCACCAGCAGAGATCAGACAGGCTCTGGCTACACCTTC. The encoded protein is CATSRDQTGSGYTF.

This clone appeared once. This chain uses TRBV2 with TRBJ1-1; D not certain. This CDR3 contains 11 residues. The germline CDR1 and CDR2 sequences are SNHLY and FYNNEI. V lost 6 bases and J lost 7, with 9 bases in between. The CDR3 region has the DNA TGTGCCAGCAGGCTACGTAATGAAGCTTTCTTT. This encodes CASRLRNEAFF.

The J gene is TRBJ2-7, the V gene TRBV11-3, with D unclear. Germline V gives CDR1 SGHNT, CDR2 YENEEA. This CDR3 region has 14 residues. The V end lost 5 bases, the J end lost 1 base, and 12 bases lay between the germline ends. The CDR3 DNA is TGTGCCAGCAGCCGGTCTGGACGGTCCTACGAGCAGTACTTC. Translating gives CASSRSGRSYEQYF.

This chain joins TRBV30 and TRBJ1-4; D may be TRBD1 (5 bases). CDR1 and CDR2 from the germline V gene are GTSNPN and SVGIG (reference sequence). This CDR3 spans 23 amino acids. V gave up 0 bases and J gave up 8 bases, with 40 bases separating them. CDR3 bases: TGTGCCTGGAGTGTACCCAAGCTTTCCCGACTCCGGGACCCAGTAAGGGCTAGGGAAAAACTGTTTTTT. Protein sequence: CAWSVPKLSRLRDPVRAREKLFF.

This chain links TRBV5-5 with TRBJ1-2; perhaps TRBD1 as D (5 bases). Trimming pared 0 bases from V and 4 bases from J, leaving 13 bases between. Germline assignment: CDR1 SGHKS and CDR2 YYEKEE (reference sequence). The CDR3 length is 15 residues. Written as DNA, the CDR3 is TGTGCCAGCAGCTTGGGCGGGACGGAGTTCTATGGCTACACCTTC. Translating gives CASSLGGTEFYGYTF.